What follows is one TCR beta chain and its context. Its target antigen remains unknown. It has no much larger one-base neighbor in the sample; base qualities were not kept. The sample comes from a study of shared T cell receptors in the human thymus listed by TCRdb under 2021. Regarding the research as a whole: The study investigated the way shared, self-reactive T-cell receptor alpha chains are produced in the human thymus.

The library was prepared using the immunoSEQ multiplex PCR assay. The table was pulled from immuneACCESS by TCRdb, which kept in-frame rearrangements only. Such tables lose some clones; where checked, under half of the loss comes from unresolved V genes, and the rest has no known cause. Recorded for this sample are approximately 760,000 clones; approximately 85% of them occurred a single time. The top ten clones comprise approximately 0.01% of the sample. The sample was also reused in another study, on human thymus T cells. As the second study states: Donors were immunologically healthy infants undergoing open corrective cardiac surgery for congenital heart defects in Finland. Thymus tissue was obtained as surgical resects removed during corrective cardiac surgery. Biased V and J gene segment usage appeared to be present in both thymic and peripheral blood repertoires. According to the related research, thymic TCR repertoires were highly overlapping among unrelated individuals. The study used under ten infant thymus samples plus four related peripheral blood samples to characterize TCR alpha and beta repertoires. The infant donors were roughly 7 to 244 days old, and the cohort included several males and two females. Thymocytes were released mechanically from tissue and stored at -70 °C as pellets of roughly 9-31 million cells. Genomic DNA was extracted from frozen cell pellets with a QIAsymphony instrument. The immunoSEQ multiplex PCR assay was used to amplify the TCRB and TCRAD loci from a standardized quantity of quality-controlled genomic DNA. The V(D)J region was spanned by amplicons of a length sufficient to cover the CDR3 and to identify V and J genes. The amplicons were sequenced on an Illumina platform via the commercial immunoSEQ service. Primer bias and sequencing errors were corrected as previously described, and TCRAD and TCRB were defined on the basis of the IMGT database. Analysis of the repertoires was done with immunoSEQ Analyzer 3.0 and VDJTools and included basic statistics, V/J segment usage, diversity estimates, rarefaction and pairwise overlap. Diversity was estimated with Chao1, ChaoE, Efron-Thisted, Shannon and inverse Simpson indices, and also on datasets down-sampled to the smallest sample. For repertoire overlap, CDR3 nucleotide sequence, V gene and J gene had to match strictly, and clustering was done by Jaccard-based multidimensional scaling. On average, thymus samples gave 650,000 to 850,000 unique TCRB clonotypes, whereas blood samples gave roughly 80,000.

Sequenced input: thymocytes. This clonotype originated in a girl under three years old with a congenital heart defect. Donor details come from another sample of the same person, matched by shared clones.

The nucleotides are TGTGCCAGCAGCTCGGGGGGATCAGATACGCAGTATTTT. This encodes CASSSGGSDTQYF. The sequence links TRBV7-9 to TRBJ2-3, with 7 middle bases fitting TRBD2. CDR1 and CDR2 are drawn from the germline V gene (reference sequence): SEHNR, FQNEAQ. Trimming removed 4 bases from V and 4 bases from J; the gene matches leave 2 bases unexplained. From the cysteine up to the phenylalanine, the CDR3 has a length of 13 residues. Only the CDR3 portion is preserved as DNA: 39 bases, with reading frame beginning at the first base.